The sequence of this TCR beta chain was determined in a study of beta chain features in type 1 diabetes. The entirety of the isolated RNA underwent reverse transcription, so expressed TCRB transcripts were sequenced. Assay: immunoSEQ multiplex PCR; the TCRdb copy retains only in-frame clones and omits some. The sample shows under 900,000 clones, 15% to 20% of them seen only once. Germline CDR1 is LGHNA and CDR2 is YNFKEQ. With 4 bases clipped from V and 8 bases from J, the junction kept 6 bases outside the gene matches. This CDR3 has 14 amino acids. V and J are TRBV4-2 and TRBJ2-1; 9 bases map to TRBD2. The sequenced sample was naive CD4+ T cells from blood. The sequence came from a woman younger than 35 in good health. In DNA, the CDR3 is TGTGCCAGCAGCCCCCGGCGGGAGGGCCATGAGCAGTTCTTC. Protein product: CASSPRREGHEQFF.